This T cell receptor (beta chain) was identified during a study of T cells in Graves' hyperthyroidism and ophthalmopathy (dated by TCRdb to about 2019). Describing the broader study: Peripheral blood samples were taken at initial diagnosis, before any treatment was given. To identify TCR V-J signatures that set the groups apart, the researchers used a discovery cohort of roughly 100 patients, made up of 40 to 45 with Graves' ophthalmopathy and about 60 with stable Graves' hyperthyroidism. The 100 discovery patients were randomly split 7:3 into training and test sets. Prospective prediction of ophthalmopathy was tested in an independent validation cohort consisting of some 19 hyperthyroidism patients and over 15 patients who later progressed to ophthalmopathy. The paper describes TCR Vbeta CDR3 sequencing of about 140 peripheral blood samples, made up of 43 ophthalmopathy patients, roughly 75 hyperthyroidism patients and roughly 17 progressor patients. After sampling, hyperthyroidism patients received methimazole starting at 30 mg daily, and ophthalmopathy patients received high-dose intravenous methylprednisolone. In more than five Graves' hyperthyroidism patients, the study also compared T-cell repertoires from thyroid tissue with T-cell repertoires from blood.

General study outcomes and caveats: Most expanded thyroid clonotypes (frequency above 0.001) were also detected in blood, a finding suggesting that blood repertoires may reflect thyroid immune responses. Sample size was not statistically predetermined, and blinding of investigators to group allocation was not performed. Ophthalmopathy was separated from stable hyperthyroidism by a 13 V-J signature model, with approximately 90% sensitivity and approximately 81% specificity obtained in cross-validation and 80%/75% obtained in testing. In validation, the model predicted progression to ophthalmopathy a median of around six months before onset, with 65% to 71% sensitivity and about 72% specificity.

The table lists this clonotype with a few counts. Its antigen remains undetermined. No base quality values were provided; no much bigger clone lies one nucleotide off. In the ophthalmopathy patients, disease was moderately to severely active, with a Clinical Activity Score of 3 or more, a NOSPECS grade of 4 or more, and a duration of less than 3 months. The study excluded patients with uncontrolled infections, other autoimmune diseases, pregnancy or lactation. Diagnoses were based on clinical symptoms, serum thyroxine and TRAb, thyroid ultrasound and orbital computed tomography. Ficoll-Paque density gradient centrifugation was used to isolate PBMCs from 8 to 10 ml of fresh peripheral blood. Total RNA was extracted using Trizol reagent, and RNA quality was assessed on an Agilent 2100 Bioanalyzer. The CDR3, from cysteine to phenylalanine, totals 15 residues. Here the CDR3 DNA is all that survives: 45 bases in frame from base 1. CDR1 and CDR2 were assigned from the germline V gene as SGHVS and FQNEAQ. V drops 3 bases and J drops 2 bases, leaving 13 bases in between.

TCR beta CDR3 regions were amplified from RNA transcripts. The TCR CDR3 was subjected to a first round of RT-PCR using the HTBI primer set and the Qiagen OneStep RT-PCR kit. The libraries were constructed in a second round of multiplex PCR and then size-selected and purified. Sequencing of the libraries was done on an Illumina HiSeq2000 using paired-end 100 bp reads. From the authors' description of their analysis: SOAPnuke was used to process the raw data, with reads discarded if the reads contained adapters or uncalled bases, had a mean Phred below 15, or lacked an exact constant-primer or identifier match. High-quality paired reads were merged with COPE v1.2.5, and unique nucleotide sequences were defined as clonotypes. Clonotypes were aligned to IMGT TRBV, TRBD and TRBJ reference segments using MiTCR v1.1. Only V-J combinations with frequency above 0.0001, covering about 99% of repertoires, were analysed. The TCS score was defined as the ratio of F50 (clonal expansion) to E x V (chaos), calculated using BLOSUM62-based TCRdist between CDR3 peptides within each V-J. Welch's t-statistics and random forest reduced 500 to 550 V-J features to 10 to 15, which were used in a naive Bayes classifier (R e1071). The raw public reads went through TCRdb reprocessing: fastp at Q25, MiXCR clone calling, in-frame beta chains kept. Each entry merges the rows of one CDR3 protein and shows their most common DNA and genes. The V and J calls shown here were made by TCRdb, not taken from the authors' results. This sample is represented by hundreds of thousands of distinct CDR3 sequences; about 20% of them were singletons. The biggest ten clones account for less than 65% of the sample.

The source material was blood. This TCR was sampled from a woman in her sixties or seventies with Graves' ophthalmopathy. This chain joins TRBV7-8 to TRBJ1-2; the D gene is possibly TRBD1, with 5 bases matching. CDR3 region: CASSFYLTANYGYTF. In nucleotide form, the sequence is TGTGCCAGCAGCTTTTACCTGACAGCGAACTATGGCTACACCTTC.